This T cell receptor (beta chain) was profiled in a study of T cell responses to AZD1222 COVID-19 vaccine. Overall study findings and caveats: Across the whole spike, CD4 TCRs peaked at regions 160-218 and 743-854.

Germline CDR1 and CDR2: SGHRS and YFSETQ. The CDR3 has 13 residues. V was clipped by 0 bases and J by 0 bases, with 3 bases between them. Second-dose recipients at about 4 or about 12 weeks were treated as one pooled group. The data were produced by immunoSEQ multiplex PCR, yet TCRdb's version contains in-frame clones alone and is incomplete. The sample has 100,000 to 150,000 clones, more than 85% seen once. As to this clone: Its antigen is as yet unknown.

The clonotype comes from an adult who received the AZD1222 COVID-19 vaccine. The chain couples TRBV5-1 to TRBJ1-1; the D is unclear. The sequences come from peripheral blood, collected 28 days after the second AZD1222 dose. As DNA, the CDR3 is TGCGCCAGCAGCTTGGAGATGAACACTGAAGCTTTCTTT. Residues: CASSLEMNTEAFF.